The entry below describes one T cell receptor beta chain. There is no known antigen for this receptor. No base-level quality is on record; no much larger clone is a single base apart. Library preparation was by the immunoSEQ multiplex PCR assay. Imported from immuneACCESS, the table was reduced by TCRdb to in-frame sequences with V and J called. These copies leave out some clones; in studies compared against another copy, an unresolved V gene accounts for under half, and the cause of the remainder is not known. This sample comprises fewer than 25,000 clones, around 73% of them detected only once. The ten biggest clones cover 2.6% of the sample. Repertoires were sampled repeatedly over the course of chemoradiotherapy, so clonal expansion could be followed in the tumor microenvironment. The data are from a study of chemoradiotherapy in HPV16-positive cancers (dated by TCRdb to 2022 to 2024). The study in broad terms: Candidate HPV-specific T-cell clones and common TCR motifs were defined by functional T-cell assays performed on cells from a couple of HPV16-positive patients. The study asked whether T-cell immunity to the HPV oncoproteins E6 and E7 changes during chemoradiotherapy and whether this immunity affects survival. The candidate HPV-specific TCRs and motifs were subsequently tracked in TCR repertoires obtained from approximately 91 patients with HPV-related cancers.

The paper as a whole reports these results and caveats: The functional definition of HPV-specific T cells was derived from only two HPV16-positive patients, and the survival association was reported for HPV16-positive patients. Among HPV16-positive patients, expansion of HPV-responsive T cells during chemoradiotherapy was associated with better recurrence-free survival. Expansion of candidate HPV-specific clones and E7-related TCR motifs was observed in the tumor microenvironment during treatment, whereas no such expansion was observed for non-HPV-specific T cells.

Its CDR3 holds 16 amino acids, cysteine through phenylalanine. The only DNA kept is the CDR3, 48 bases in frame from the first base. Relative to germline, V is missing 1 base and J is missing 0 bases, with 6 bases of the junction outside any gene match. In the germline V gene, CDR1 corresponds to MGHRA and CDR2 to YSYEKL. The sample was taken from a patient who underwent chemoradiotherapy. The TCR originated in a human donor with HPV-associated anogenital cancer. The rearranged segments are TRBV4-1 and TRBJ2-7; 7 of the junction bases match TRBD2. The CDR3 amino acid sequence is: CASSQGSSGNSYEQYF. The DNA sequence reads TGCGCCAGCAGCCAAGGGTCCAGCGGGAACTCCTACGAGCAGTACTTC.